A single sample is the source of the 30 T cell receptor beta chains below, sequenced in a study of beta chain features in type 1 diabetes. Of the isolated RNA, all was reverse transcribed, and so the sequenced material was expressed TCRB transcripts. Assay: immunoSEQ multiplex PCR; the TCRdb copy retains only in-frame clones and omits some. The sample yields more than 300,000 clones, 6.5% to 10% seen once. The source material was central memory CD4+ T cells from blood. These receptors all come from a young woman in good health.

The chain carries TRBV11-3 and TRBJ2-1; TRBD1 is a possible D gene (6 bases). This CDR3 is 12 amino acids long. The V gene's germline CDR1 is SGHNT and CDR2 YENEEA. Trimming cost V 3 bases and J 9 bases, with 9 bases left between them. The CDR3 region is CASSLTGVEQFF. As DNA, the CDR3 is TGTGCCAGCAGCTTGACAGGTGTTGAGCAGTTCTTC.

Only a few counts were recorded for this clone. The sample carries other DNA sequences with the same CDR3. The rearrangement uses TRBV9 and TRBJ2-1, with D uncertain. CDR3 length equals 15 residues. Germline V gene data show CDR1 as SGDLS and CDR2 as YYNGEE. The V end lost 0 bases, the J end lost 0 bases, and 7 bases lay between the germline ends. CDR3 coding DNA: TGTGCCAGCAGCGTAGCTCCGAGCTCCTACAATGAGCAGTTCTTC. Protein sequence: CASSVAPSSYNEQFF. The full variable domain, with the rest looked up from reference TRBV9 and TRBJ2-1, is DSGVTQTPKHLITATGQRVTLRCSPRSGDLSVYWYQQSLDQGLQFLIQYYNGEERAKGNILERFSAQQFPDLHSELNLSSLELGDSALYFCASSVAPSSYNEQFFGPGTRLTVL.

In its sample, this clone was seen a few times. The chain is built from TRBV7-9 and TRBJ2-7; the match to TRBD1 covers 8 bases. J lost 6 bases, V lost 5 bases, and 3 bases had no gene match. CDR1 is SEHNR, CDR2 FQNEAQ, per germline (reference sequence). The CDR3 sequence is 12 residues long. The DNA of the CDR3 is TGTGCCAGCAGCAAGGGGACAGGCGAGCAGTACTTC. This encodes CASSKGTGEQYF.

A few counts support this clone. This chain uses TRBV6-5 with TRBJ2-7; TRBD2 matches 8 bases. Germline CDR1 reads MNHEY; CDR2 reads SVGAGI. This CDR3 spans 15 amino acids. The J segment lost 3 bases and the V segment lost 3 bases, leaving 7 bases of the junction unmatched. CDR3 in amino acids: CASSYSAGEGYEQYF. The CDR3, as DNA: TGTGCCAGCAGTTATTCAGCGGGAGAGGGCTACGAGCAGTACTTC.

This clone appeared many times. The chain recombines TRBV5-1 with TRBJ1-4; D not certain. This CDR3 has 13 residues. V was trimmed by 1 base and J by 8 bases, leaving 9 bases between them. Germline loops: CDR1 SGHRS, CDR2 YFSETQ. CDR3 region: CASSLSPGEKLFF. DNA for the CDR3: TGCGCCAGCAGCTTGTCCCCCGGGGAAAAACTGTTTTTT.

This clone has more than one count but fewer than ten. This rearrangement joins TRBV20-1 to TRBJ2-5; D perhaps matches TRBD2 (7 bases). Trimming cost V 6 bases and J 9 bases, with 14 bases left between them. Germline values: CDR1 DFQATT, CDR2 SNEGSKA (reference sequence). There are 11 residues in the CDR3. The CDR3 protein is CSAGGEAAQYF. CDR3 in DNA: TGCAGTGCAGGGGGGGAAGCCGCCCAGTACTTC.

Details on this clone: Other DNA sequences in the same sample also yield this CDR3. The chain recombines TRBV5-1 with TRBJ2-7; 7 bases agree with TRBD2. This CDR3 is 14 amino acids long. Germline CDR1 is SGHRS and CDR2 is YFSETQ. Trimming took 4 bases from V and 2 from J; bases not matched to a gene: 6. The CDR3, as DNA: TGCGCCAGCAGCCTAGTTGCGGGAGCCTACGAGCAGTACTTC. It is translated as CASSLVAGAYEQYF. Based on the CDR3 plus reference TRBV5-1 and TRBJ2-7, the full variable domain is KAGVTQTPRYLIKTRGQQVTLSCSPISGHRSVSWYQQTPGQGLQFLFEYFSETQRNKGNFPGRFSGRQFSNSRSEMNVSTLELGDSALYLCASSLVAGAYEQYFGPGTRLTVT.

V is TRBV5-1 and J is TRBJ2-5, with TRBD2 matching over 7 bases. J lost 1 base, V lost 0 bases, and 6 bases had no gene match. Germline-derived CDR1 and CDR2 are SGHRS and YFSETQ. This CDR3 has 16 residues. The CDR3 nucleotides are TGCGCCAGCAGCTTGGCCAAGACTAGCATCCAAGAGACCCAGTACTTC. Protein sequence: CASSLAKTSIQETQYF.

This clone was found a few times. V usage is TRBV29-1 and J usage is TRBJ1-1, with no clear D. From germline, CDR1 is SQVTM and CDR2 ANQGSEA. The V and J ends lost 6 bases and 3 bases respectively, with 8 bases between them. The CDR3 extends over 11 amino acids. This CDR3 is CSVRAHTEAFF. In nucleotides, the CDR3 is TGCAGCGTCCGGGCCCACACTGAAGCTTTCTTT.

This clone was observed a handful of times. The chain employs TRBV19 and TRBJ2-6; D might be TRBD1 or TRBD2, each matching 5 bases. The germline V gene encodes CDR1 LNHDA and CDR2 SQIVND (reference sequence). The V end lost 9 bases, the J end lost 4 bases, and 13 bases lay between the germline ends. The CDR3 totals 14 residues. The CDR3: CASAGGVGANVLTF. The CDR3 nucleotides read TGTGCCAGCGCTGGGGGTGTCGGGGCCAACGTCCTGACTTTC. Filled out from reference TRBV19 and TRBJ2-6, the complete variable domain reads DGGITQSPKYLFRKEGQNVTLSCEQNLNHDAMYWYRQDPGQGLRLIYYSQIVNDFQKGDIAEGYSVSREKKESFPLTVTSAQKNPTAFYLCASAGGVGANVLTFGAGSRLTVL.

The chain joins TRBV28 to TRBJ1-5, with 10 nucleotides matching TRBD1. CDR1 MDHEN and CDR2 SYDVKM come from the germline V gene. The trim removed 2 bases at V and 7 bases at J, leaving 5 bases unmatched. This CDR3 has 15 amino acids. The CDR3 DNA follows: TGTGCCAGCAGTTTAAGACAGGGGGCGGGACAGCCCCAGCATTTT. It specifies CASSLRQGAGQPQHF.

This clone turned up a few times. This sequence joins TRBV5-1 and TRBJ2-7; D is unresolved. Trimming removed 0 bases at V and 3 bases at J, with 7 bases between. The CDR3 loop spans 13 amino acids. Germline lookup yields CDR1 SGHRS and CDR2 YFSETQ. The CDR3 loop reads CASSLDASYEQYF. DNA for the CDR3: TGCGCCAGCAGCTTGGACGCAAGCTACGAGCAGTACTTC.

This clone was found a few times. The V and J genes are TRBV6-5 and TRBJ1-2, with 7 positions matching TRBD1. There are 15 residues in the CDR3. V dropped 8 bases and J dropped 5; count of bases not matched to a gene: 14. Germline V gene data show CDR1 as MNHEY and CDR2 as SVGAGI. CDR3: CASQFAGTAKYGYTF. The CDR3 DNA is TGTGCCAGCCAGTTTGCGGGGACAGCAAAATATGGCTACACCTTC.

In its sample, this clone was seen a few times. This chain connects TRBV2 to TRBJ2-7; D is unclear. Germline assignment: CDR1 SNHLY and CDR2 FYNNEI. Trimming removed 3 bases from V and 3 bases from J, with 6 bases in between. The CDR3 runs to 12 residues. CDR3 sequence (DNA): TGTGCCAGCAGTGATAAAGGCTACGAGCAGTACTTC. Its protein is CASSDKGYEQYF. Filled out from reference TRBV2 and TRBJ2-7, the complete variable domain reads EPEVTQTPSHQVTQMGQEVILRCVPISNHLYFYWYRQILGQKVEFLVSFYNNEISEKSEIFDDQFSVERPDGSNFTLKIRSTKLEDSAMYFCASSDKGYEQYFGPGTRLTVT.

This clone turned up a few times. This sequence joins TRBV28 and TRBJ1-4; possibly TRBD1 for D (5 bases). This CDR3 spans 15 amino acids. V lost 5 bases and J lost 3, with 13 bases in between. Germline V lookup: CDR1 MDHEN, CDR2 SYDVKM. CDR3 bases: TGTGCCAGCAGTCCTTTGAAAGGGGCTAATGAAAAACTGTTTTTT. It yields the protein CASSPLKGANEKLFF.

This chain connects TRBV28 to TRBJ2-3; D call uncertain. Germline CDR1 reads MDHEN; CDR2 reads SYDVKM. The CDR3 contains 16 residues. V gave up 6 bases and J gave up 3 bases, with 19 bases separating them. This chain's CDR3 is CASSLRGAVGTDTQYF. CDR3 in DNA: TGTGCCAGCAGCCTAAGAGGTGCGGTTGGGACAGATACGCAGTATTTT.

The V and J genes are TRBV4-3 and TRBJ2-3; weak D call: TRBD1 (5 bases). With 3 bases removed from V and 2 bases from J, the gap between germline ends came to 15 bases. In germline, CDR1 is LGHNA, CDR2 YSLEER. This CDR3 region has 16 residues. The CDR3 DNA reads TGCGCCAGCAGCCAGGGTAACAGGTGGGCCACAGATACGCAGTATTTT. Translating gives CASSQGNRWATDTQYF.

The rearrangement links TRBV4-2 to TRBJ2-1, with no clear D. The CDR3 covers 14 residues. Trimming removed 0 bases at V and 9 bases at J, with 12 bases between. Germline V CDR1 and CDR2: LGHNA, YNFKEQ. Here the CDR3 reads CASSQDLRVAEQFF. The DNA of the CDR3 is TGTGCCAGCAGCCAAGATCTCCGGGTTGCTGAGCAGTTCTTC.

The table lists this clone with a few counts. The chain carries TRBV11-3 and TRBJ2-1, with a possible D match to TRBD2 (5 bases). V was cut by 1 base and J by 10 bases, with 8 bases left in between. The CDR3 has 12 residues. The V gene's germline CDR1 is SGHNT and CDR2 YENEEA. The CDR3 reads CASSLGEREQFF. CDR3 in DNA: TGTGCCAGCAGCTTAGGCGAGCGGGAGCAGTTCTTC.

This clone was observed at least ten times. The CDR3 here is CAISERERTGELFF. In nucleotides, the CDR3 is TGTGCCATCAGTGAGCGGGAGAGGACCGGGGAGCTGTTTTTT. V usage is TRBV10-3 and J usage is TRBJ2-2; D is possibly TRBD2 (6 bases). The CDR3 has 14 amino acids. CDR1 is ENHRY and CDR2 is SYGVKD in the germline V gene. V was trimmed by 2 bases and J by 5 bases, leaving 9 bases between them.

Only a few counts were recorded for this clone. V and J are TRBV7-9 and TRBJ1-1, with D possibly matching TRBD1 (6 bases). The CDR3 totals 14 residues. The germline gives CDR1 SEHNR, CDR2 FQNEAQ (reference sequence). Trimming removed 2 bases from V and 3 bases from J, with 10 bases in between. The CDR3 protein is CASSLTGIHTEAFF. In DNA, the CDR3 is TGTGCCAGCAGCTTAACAGGGATACACACTGAAGCTTTCTTT.

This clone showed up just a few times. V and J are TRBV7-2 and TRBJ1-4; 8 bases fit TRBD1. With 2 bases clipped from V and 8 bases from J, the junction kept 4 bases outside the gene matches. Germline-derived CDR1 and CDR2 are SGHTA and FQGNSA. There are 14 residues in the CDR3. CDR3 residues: CASSLQGAQEKLFF. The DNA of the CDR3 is TGTGCCAGCAGCTTACAGGGGGCGCAGGAAAAACTGTTTTTT.

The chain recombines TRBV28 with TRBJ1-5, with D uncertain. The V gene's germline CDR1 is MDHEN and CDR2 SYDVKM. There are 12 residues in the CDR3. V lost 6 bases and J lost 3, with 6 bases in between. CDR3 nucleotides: TGTGCCAGCAGACCTCTCAATCAGCCCCAGCATTTT. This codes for CASRPLNQPQHF. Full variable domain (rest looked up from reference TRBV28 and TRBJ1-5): DVKVTQSSRYLVKRTGEKVFLECVQDMDHENMFWYRQDPGLGLRLIYFSYDVKMKEKGDIPEGYSVSREKKERFSLILESASTNQTSMYLCASRPLNQPQHFGDGTRLSIL.

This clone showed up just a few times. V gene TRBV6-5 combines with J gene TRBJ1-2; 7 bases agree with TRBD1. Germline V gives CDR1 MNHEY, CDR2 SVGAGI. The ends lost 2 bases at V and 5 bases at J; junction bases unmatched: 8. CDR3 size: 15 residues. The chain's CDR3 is CASSYGPGGPYGYTF. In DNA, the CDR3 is TGTGCCAGCAGTTACGGGCCAGGGGGGCCGTATGGCTACACCTTC.

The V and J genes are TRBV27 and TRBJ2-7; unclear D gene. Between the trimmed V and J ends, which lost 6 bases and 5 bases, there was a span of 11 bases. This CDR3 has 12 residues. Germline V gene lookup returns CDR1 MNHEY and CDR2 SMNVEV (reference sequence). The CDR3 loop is CASRGIVDEQYF. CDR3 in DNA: TGTGCCAGCAGAGGGATTGTCGACGAGCAGTACTTC.

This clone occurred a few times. The CDR3 region has the DNA TGTGCCAGCAGCCCACTCACCGGGGAGCTGTTTTTT. As protein: CASSPLTGELFF. The chain is built from TRBV9 and TRBJ2-2; no reliable D call. Germline CDR1 and CDR2: SGDLS and YYNGEE. Trimming pared 4 bases from V and 4 bases from J, leaving 5 bases between. The CDR3 runs to 12 residues.

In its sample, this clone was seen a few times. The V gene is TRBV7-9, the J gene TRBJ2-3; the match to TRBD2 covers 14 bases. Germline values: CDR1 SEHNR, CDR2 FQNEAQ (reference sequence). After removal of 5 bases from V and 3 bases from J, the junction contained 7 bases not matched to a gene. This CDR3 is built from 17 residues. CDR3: CASSGGTSGSRTDTQYF. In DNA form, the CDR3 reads TGTGCCAGCAGCGGTGGGACTAGCGGGAGTCGGACAGATACGCAGTATTTT. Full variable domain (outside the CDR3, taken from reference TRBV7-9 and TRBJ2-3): DTGVSQNPRHKITKRGQNVTFRCDPISEHNRLYWYRQTLGQGPEFLTYFQNEAQLEKSRLLSDRFSAERPKGSFSTLEIQRTEQGDSAMYLCASSGGTSGSRTDTQYFGPGTRLTVL.

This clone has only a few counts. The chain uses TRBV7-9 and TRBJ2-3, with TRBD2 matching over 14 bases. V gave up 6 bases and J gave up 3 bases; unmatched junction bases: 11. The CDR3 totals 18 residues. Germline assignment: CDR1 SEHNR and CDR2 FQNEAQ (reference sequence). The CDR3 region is CASRYYGTSGSKTDTQYF. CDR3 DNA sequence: TGTGCCAGCAGATACTACGGGACTAGCGGGAGTAAGACAGATACGCAGTATTTT.

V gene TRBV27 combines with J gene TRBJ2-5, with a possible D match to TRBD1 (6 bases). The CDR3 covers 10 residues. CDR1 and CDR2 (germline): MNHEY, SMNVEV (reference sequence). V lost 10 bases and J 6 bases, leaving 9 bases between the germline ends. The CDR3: CATDSQTQYF. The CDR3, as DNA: TGTGCCACGGACAGTCAGACCCAGTACTTC.

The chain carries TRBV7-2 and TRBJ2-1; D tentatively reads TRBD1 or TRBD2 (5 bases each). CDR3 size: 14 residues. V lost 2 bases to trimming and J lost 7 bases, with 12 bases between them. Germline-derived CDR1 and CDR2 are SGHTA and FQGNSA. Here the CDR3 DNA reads TGTGCCAGCAGCTTAACAGGCGGGCTTAATGAGCAGTTCTTC. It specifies CASSLTGGLNEQFF.